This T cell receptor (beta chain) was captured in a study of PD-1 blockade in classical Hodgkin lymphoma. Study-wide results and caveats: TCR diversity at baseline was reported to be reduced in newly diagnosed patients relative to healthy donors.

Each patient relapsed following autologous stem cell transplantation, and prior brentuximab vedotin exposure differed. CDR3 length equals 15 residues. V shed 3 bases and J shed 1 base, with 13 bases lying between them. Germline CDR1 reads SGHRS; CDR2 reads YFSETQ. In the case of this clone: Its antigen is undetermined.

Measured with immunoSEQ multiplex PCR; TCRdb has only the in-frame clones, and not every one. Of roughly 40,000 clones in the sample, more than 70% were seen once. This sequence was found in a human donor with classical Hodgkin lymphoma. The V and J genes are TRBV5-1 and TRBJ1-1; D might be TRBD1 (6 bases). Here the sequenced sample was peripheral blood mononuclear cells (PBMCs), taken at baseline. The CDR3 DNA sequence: TGCGCCAGCAGCTCCGCGGGACACGCGAACACTGAAGCTTTCTTT. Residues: CASSSAGHANTEAFF. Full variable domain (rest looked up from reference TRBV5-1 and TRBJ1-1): KAGVTQTPRYLIKTRGQQVTLSCSPISGHRSVSWYQQTPGQGLQFLFEYFSETQRNKGNFPGRFSGRQFSNSRSEMNVSTLELGDSALYLCASSSAGHANTEAFFGQGTRLTVV.